The 17 T cell receptor beta chains below come from one sample, sequenced in a study of shared clonotypes between healthy human individuals. Naivety among CD8 cells was defined by CD45RO negativity and positive CCR7 selection, thereby excluding terminally differentiated effector memory CD45RA+ cells. Clones were sequenced by immunoSEQ multiplex PCR, and TCRdb holds only the in-frame ones, with some missing. The sample carries more than 2 million clones, approximately 94% recorded once. Sequencing was done on a sample of naive CD8+ T cells sorted from blood. The receptors were sampled from a man aged 18 to 29 in good health.

This chain joins TRBV25-1 and TRBJ1-2; 8 positions match TRBD1. Germline values: CDR1 MGHDK, CDR2 SYGVNS. The CDR3 has 15 residues. After removal of 4 bases from V and 2 bases from J, the junction contained 6 bases not matched to a gene. CDR3 amino acids: CASSAPRTGNYGYTF. The CDR3 DNA is TGTGCCAGCAGTGCTCCTCGGACAGGGAACTATGGCTACACCTTC.

The V gene is TRBV4-1, the J gene TRBJ2-1; tentative D call: TRBD1 (5 bases). Germline assignment: CDR1 MGHRA and CDR2 YSYEKL. Trimming took off 2 bases at V and 3 bases at J, with 8 bases between the two ends. CDR3 length equals 14 residues. The CDR3 reads CASSQLGVYNEQFF. DNA of the CDR3: TGCGCCAGCAGCCAACTAGGGGTCTACAATGAGCAGTTCTTC.

With respect to this clone: The same CDR3 can be traced to other DNA sequences in this sample. The chain's CDR3 is CASSLQGTSYEQYF. CDR3 bases: TGTGCCAGCAGCTTACAGGGAACGAGCTACGAGCAGTACTTC. The chain uses TRBV11-2 and TRBJ2-7; possibly TRBD1 for D (5 bases). The V gene's germline CDR1 is SGHAT and CDR2 FQNNGV. The V end was cut by 2 bases, the J end by 3 bases, with 11 bases between. There are 14 residues in the CDR3.

The V and J genes are TRBV4-1 and TRBJ1-4; D might be TRBD1 (5 bases). V was cut by 0 bases and J by 4 bases, with 9 bases left in between. CDR3 length equals 15 residues. CDR1 MGHRA and CDR2 YSYEKL come from the germline V gene. This CDR3 is CASSQDPGINEKLFF. The DNA for the CDR3 is TGCGCCAGCAGCCAAGATCCAGGGATTAATGAAAAACTGTTTTTT.

The rearrangement uses TRBV28 and TRBJ1-2; 11 positions agree with TRBD1. CDR1 is MDHEN and CDR2 is SYDVKM in the germline V gene. Trimming took 5 bases from V and 4 from J; bases not matched to a gene: 15. The CDR3 sequence is 18 residues long. CDR3 loop: CASSLLGQGADPAYGYTF. The CDR3 region has the DNA TGTGCCAGCAGTCTCCTAGGACAGGGGGCCGACCCAGCCTATGGCTACACCTTC.

The rearrangement uses TRBV13 and TRBJ2-7; D is uncertain. CDR1 is PRHDT, CDR2 FYEKMQ, per germline (reference sequence). The V end was cut by 7 bases, the J end by 5 bases, with 18 bases between. This CDR3 has 14 amino acids. In nucleotides, the CDR3 is TGTGCCAGCACCTCCGCGGCAGATGGGGACGAGCAGTACTTC. It codes for CASTSAADGDEQYF.

This rearrangement joins TRBV18 to TRBJ2-3; D is uncertain. V was shortened by 7 bases and J by 0 bases, with 17 bases between the two germline ends. The length of the CDR3 is 16 residues. Germline lookup yields CDR1 KGHSH and CDR2 LQKENI. The CDR3 region is CASYPPDKPSTDTQYF. The CDR3 nucleotides are TGTGCCAGCTATCCCCCAGACAAGCCTAGCACAGATACGCAGTATTTT.

This clone was counted once. The chain joins TRBV13 to TRBJ1-1, with 8 bases fitting TRBD1. The CDR3 loop spans 15 amino acids. With V trimmed by 0 bases and J by 3 bases, 3 bases remained unmatched. The germline V gene encodes CDR1 PRHDT and CDR2 FYEKMQ (reference sequence). The CDR3 region has the DNA TGTGCCAGCAGCTTAGGCCGACAGGGGTACACTGAAGCTTTCTTT. Translated, it gives CASSLGRQGYTEAFF.

Comment on this clone: This CDR3 is also generated by other DNA sequences in the sample. This chain connects TRBV5-4 to TRBJ2-7; TRBD1 might be the D (6 bases). The germline V gene has CDR1 SGHNT and CDR2 YYREEE (reference sequence). This CDR3 is 13 amino acids long. V dropped 4 bases and J dropped 2 bases, with 10 bases sitting between them. The CDR3 DNA reads as TGTGCCAGCAGCACACAGGGCGCCTACGAGCAGTACTTC. It is translated as CASSTQGAYEQYF.

The chain carries TRBV28 and TRBJ2-5; perhaps TRBD1 as D (9 bases). Per germline, CDR1 MDHEN and CDR2 SYDVKM. V lost 5 bases to trimming and J lost 9 bases, with 22 bases between them. The CDR3 spans 15 residues. DNA for the CDR3: TGTGCCAGCAGTGCGCTACAGGGGGCGCGGGAGGCCCAGTACTTC. It encodes CASSALQGAREAQYF.

About this clone itself: This may arise from a read error, as a much more abundant clone is one base away. J is TRBJ2-7 and V is TRBV7-2; D gene unclear. Germline V CDR1 and CDR2: SGHTA, FQGNSA. V dropped 3 bases and J dropped 3 bases, with 6 bases sitting between them. This CDR3 is 12 amino acids long. The CDR3 protein is CASSLWGYEQYF. Written as DNA, the CDR3 is TGTGCCAGCAGCTTGTGGGGCTACGAGCAGTACTTC.

The chain recombines TRBV2 with TRBJ2-1; no definite D call. V was clipped by 3 bases and J by 6 bases, with 9 bases between them. Per the germline V gene, CDR1 is SNHLY and CDR2 is FYNNEI. CDR3 size: 13 residues. The CDR3 nucleotides are TGTGCCAGCAGTGATCGGGTTAGCAATGAGCAGTTCTTC. Translated, it gives CASSDRVSNEQFF.

A single count supports this clone. One end of the junction is discordant with germline, which a read error may explain. Within the sample, other DNA sequences also encode this same CDR3. This chain uses TRBV6-5 with TRBJ2-2, with a possible D match to TRBD1 (6 bases). This CDR3 has 15 amino acids. Germline values: CDR1 MNHEY, CDR2 SVGAGI. In nucleotides, the CDR3 is TGCGCCTCCCGAACCTGGACAGAGGGGGCCGGGGAGCTGTTTTTT. This gives the protein CASRTWTEGAGELFF.

The chain couples TRBV28 to TRBJ2-7; 7 nucleotides match TRBD2. The V gene end was trimmed by 5 bases and the J gene end by 4 bases; junction bases not matched to a gene: 8. Germline V gene data show CDR1 as MDHEN and CDR2 as SYDVKM. There are 14 residues in the CDR3. For the CDR3, the DNA is TGTGCCAGCAGTCCCCGTATTAGCGGGTACGAGCAGTACTTC. Translating it yields CASSPRISGYEQYF.

The chain carries TRBV11-2 and TRBJ2-5, with D possibly matching TRBD1 (6 bases). Germline CDR1 SGHAT, CDR2 FQNNGV. The V and J ends lost 1 base and 2 bases respectively, with 11 bases between them. The CDR3 contains 15 residues. The CDR3 sequence: CASSLGGPYQETQYF. CDR3 DNA sequence: TGTGCCAGCAGCTTAGGGGGGCCTTATCAAGAGACCCAGTACTTC.

The V call is TRBV9, the J call TRBJ1-4; no definite D call. Germline CDR1 reads SGDLS; CDR2 reads YYNGEE. V was pared by 0 bases and J by 4 bases, with 7 bases between. The CDR3 has 14 residues. In nucleotides, the CDR3 is TGTGCCAGCAGCGTAGACAGCGATAATGAAAAACTGTTTTTT. As protein: CASSVDSDNEKLFF.

CDR3 nucleotides: TGTGCCAGAAAATCCAAAGTAAATTATTATCAGCCCCAGCATTTT. Its translation: CARKSKVNYYQPQHF. V gene TRBV27 combines with J gene TRBJ1-5; D ambiguous. This CDR3 has 15 amino acids. V lost 9 bases and J 5 bases, leaving 20 bases between the germline ends. CDR1 and CDR2 (germline): MNHEY, SMNVEV (reference sequence).